Reported below is one T cell receptor (beta chain). Sequencing was performed with immunoSEQ multiplex PCR; in TCRdb, only in-frame clones are kept and a portion is missing. This table has approximately 140,000 clones, less than 85% appearing once. This sample was included in a study of blood T cell repertoires in COVID-19. Study-level background: Samples of COVID-19 (acute and convalescent) were obtained from the United States, Italy and Spain.

Trimming at V came to 4 bases and at J to 1 base, leaving 6 bases not matched to a gene. Germline assignment: CDR1 LGHNA and CDR2 YSLEER. This CDR3 comprises 16 residues. The chain is built from TRBV4-3 and TRBJ2-3, with 9 positions matching TRBD2. The receptor comes from a woman of 80 years or more with acute or convalescent COVID-19. Material for sequencing was peripheral blood. CDR3 nucleotides: TGCGCCAGCAGCCCGCAGGTAGCGGGAGGCACAGATACGCAGTATTTT. It is translated as CASSPQVAGGTDTQYF.